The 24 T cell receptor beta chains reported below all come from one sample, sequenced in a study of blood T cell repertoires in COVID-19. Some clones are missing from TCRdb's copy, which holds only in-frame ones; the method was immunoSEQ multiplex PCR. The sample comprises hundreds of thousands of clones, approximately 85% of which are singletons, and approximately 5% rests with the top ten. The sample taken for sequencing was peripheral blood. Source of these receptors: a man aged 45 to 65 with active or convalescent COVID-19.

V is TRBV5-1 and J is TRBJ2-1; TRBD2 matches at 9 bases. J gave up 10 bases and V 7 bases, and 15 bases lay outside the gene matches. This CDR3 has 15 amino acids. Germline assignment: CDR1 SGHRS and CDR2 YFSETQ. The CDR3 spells CASPLREGFFREQFF. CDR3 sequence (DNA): TGCGCCAGCCCCCTGCGGGAGGGTTTTTTTAGGGAGCAGTTCTTC.

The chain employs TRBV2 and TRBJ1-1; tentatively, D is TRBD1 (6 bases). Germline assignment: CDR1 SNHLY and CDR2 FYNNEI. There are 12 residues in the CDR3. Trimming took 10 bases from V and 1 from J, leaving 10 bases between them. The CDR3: CATSDRNTEAFF. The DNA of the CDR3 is TGTGCCACCTCGGACAGGAACACTGAAGCTTTCTTT.

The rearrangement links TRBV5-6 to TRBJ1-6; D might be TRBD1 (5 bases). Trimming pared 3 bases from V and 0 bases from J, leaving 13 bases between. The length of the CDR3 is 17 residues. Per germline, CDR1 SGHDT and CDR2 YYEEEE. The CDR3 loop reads CASSSDSWSSYNSPLHF. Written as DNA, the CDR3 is TGTGCCAGCAGCTCTGACAGCTGGAGCTCCTATAATTCACCCCTCCACTTT. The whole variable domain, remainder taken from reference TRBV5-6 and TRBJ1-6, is DAGVTQSPTHLIKTRGQQVTLRCSPKSGHDTVSWYQQALGQGPQFIFQYYEEEERQRGNFPDRFSGHQFPNYSSELNVNALLLGDSALYLCASSSDSWSSYNSPLHFGNGTRLTVT.

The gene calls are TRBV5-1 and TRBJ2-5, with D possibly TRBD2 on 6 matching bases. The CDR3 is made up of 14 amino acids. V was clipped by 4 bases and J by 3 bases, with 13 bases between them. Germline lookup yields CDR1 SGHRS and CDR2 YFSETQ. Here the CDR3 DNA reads TGCGCCAGCAGCCCGGCGGGCGGGAAAGAGACCCAGTACTTC. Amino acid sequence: CASSPAGGKETQYF.

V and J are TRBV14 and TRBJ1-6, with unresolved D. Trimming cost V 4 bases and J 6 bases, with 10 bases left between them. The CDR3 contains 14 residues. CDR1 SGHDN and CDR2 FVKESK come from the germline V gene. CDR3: CASSLEVGNSPLHF. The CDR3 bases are TGTGCCAGCAGCCTGGAGGTGGGTAATTCACCCCTCCACTTT.

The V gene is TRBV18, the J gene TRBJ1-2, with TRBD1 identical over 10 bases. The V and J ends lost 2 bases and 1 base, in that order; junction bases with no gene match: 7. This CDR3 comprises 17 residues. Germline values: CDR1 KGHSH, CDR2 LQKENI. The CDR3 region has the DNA TGTGCCAGCTCACCAATTGGGACAGGGGCCGATAACTATGGCTACACCTTC. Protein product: CASSPIGTGADNYGYTF.

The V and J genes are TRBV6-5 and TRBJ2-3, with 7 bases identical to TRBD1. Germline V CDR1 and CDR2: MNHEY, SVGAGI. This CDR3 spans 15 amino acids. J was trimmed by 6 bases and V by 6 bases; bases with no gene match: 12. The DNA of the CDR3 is TGTGCCAGCAGACGACAGGGAAGTCGGTCGGATACGCAGTATTTT. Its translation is CASRRQGSRSDTQYF.

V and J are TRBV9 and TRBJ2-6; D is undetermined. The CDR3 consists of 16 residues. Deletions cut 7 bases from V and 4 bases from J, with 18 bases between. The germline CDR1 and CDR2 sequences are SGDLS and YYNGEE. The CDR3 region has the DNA TGTGCCAGCGAGCGTATGATGGCAGCCGGGGCCAACGTCCTGACTTTC. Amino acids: CASERMMAAGANVLTF. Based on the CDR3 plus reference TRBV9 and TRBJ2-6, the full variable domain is DSGVTQTPKHLITATGQRVTLRCSPRSGDLSVYWYQQSLDQGLQFLIQYYNGEERAKGNILERFSAQQFPDLHSELNLSSLELGDSALYFCASERMMAAGANVLTFGAGSRLTVL.

CDR3 in amino acids: CASSSQGQGDEQYF. In nucleotides, the CDR3 is TGTGCCAGCAGCTCCCAGGGACAGGGGGACGAGCAGTACTTC. This sequence joins TRBV7-2 and TRBJ2-7; 11 bases agree with TRBD1. Germline loops: CDR1 SGHTA, CDR2 FQGNSA. J was trimmed by 5 bases and V by 4 bases; bases with no gene match: 4. CDR3 length: 14 residues.

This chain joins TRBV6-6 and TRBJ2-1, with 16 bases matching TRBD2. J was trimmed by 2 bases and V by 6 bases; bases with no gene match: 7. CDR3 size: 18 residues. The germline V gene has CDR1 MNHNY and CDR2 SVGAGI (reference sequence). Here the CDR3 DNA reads TGTGCCAGCAGCCGAACCGGGACTAGCGGGAGGGCCTACAATGAGCAGTTCTTC. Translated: CASSRTGTSGRAYNEQFF.

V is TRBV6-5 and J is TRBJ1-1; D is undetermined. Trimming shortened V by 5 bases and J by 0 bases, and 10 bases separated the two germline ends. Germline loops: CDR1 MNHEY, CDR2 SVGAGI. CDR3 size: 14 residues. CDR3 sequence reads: CASSQRNMNTEAFF. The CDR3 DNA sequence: TGTGCCAGCAGTCAACGCAACATGAACACTGAAGCTTTCTTT.

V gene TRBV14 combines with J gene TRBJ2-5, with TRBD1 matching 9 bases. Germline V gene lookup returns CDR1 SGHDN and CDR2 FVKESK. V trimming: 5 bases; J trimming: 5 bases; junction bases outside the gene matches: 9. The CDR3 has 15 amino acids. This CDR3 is CASSSGTGLRETQYF. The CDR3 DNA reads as TGTGCCAGCAGCTCCGGGACAGGGCTAAGGGAGACCCAGTACTTC.

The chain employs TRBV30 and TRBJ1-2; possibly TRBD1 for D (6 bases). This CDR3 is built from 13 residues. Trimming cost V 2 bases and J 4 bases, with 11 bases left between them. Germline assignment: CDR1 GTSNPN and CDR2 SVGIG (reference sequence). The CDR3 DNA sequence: TGTGCCTGGAGTCGGCAGGGGAGCTATGGCTACACCTTC. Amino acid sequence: CAWSRQGSYGYTF.

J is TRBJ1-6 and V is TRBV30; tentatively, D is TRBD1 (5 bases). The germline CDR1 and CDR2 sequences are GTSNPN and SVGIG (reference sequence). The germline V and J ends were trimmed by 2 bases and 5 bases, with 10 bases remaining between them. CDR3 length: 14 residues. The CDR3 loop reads CAWSLTVNNSPLHF. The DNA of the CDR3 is TGTGCCTGGAGTTTGACAGTCAATAATTCACCCCTCCACTTT.

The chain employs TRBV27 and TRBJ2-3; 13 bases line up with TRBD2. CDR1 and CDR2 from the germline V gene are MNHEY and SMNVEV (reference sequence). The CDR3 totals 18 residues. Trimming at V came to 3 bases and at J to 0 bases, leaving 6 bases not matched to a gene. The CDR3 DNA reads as TGTGCCAGCAGTTTCCTGGGACTAGCGGGATATAGCACAGATACGCAGTATTTT. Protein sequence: CASSFLGLAGYSTDTQYF.

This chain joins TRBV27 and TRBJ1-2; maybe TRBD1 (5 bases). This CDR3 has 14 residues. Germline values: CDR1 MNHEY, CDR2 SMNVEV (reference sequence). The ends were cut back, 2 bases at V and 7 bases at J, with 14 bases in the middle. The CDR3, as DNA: TGTGCCAGCAGTTTAGCGGGACTGTCGAGTGGCTACACCTTC. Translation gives CASSLAGLSSGYTF.

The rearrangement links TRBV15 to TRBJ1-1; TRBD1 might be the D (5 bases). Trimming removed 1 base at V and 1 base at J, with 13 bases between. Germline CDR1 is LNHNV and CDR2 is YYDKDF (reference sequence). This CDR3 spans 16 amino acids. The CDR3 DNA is TGTGCCACCAGCAGAGGGGGACTGAAGGGGAACACTGAAGCTTTCTTT. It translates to CATSRGGLKGNTEAFF.

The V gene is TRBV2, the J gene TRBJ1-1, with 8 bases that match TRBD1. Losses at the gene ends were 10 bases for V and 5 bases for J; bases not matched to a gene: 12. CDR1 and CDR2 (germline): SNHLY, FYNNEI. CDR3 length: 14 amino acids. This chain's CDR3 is CATPQTGAVTEAFF. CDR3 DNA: TGTGCCACCCCACAGACAGGGGCGGTAACTGAAGCTTTCTTT.

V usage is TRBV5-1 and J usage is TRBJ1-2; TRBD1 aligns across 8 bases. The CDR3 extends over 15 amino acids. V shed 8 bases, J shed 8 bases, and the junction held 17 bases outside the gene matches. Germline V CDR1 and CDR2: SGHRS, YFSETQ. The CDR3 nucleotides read TGCGCCAGTCACGACAGGGGTGCCCGAGGTGAGGGCTACACCTTC. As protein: CASHDRGARGEGYTF. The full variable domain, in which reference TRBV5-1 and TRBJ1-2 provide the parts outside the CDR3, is KAGVTQTPRYLIKTRGQQVTLSCSPISGHRSVSWYQQTPGQGLQFLFEYFSETQRNKGNFPGRFSGRQFSNSRSEMNVSTLELGDSALYLCASHDRGARGEGYTFGSGTRLTVV.

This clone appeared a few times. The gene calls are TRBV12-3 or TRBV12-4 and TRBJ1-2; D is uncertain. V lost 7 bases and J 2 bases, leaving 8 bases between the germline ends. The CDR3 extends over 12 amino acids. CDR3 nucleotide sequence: TGTGCCAGCAACAAACCGAACTATGGCTACACCTTC. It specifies CASNKPNYGYTF.

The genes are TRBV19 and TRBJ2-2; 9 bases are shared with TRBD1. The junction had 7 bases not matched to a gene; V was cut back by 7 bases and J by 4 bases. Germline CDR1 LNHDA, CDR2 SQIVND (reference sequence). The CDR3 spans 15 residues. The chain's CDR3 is CASNKDRGFTGELFF. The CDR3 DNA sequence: TGTGCCAGTAACAAGGACAGGGGTTTCACCGGGGAGCTGTTTTTT. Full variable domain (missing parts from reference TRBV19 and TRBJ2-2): DGGITQSPKYLFRKEGQNVTLSCEQNLNHDAMYWYRQDPGQGLRLIYYSQIVNDFQKGDIAEGYSVSREKKESFPLTVTSAQKNPTAFYLCASNKDRGFTGELFFGEGSRLTVL.

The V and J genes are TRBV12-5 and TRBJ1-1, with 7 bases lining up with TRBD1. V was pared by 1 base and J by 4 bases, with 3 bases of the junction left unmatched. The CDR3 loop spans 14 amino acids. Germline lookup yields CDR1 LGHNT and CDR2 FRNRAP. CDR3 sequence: CASGLGQGSTEAFF. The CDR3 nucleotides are TGTGCTAGTGGTTTGGGACAGGGAAGCACTGAAGCTTTCTTT.

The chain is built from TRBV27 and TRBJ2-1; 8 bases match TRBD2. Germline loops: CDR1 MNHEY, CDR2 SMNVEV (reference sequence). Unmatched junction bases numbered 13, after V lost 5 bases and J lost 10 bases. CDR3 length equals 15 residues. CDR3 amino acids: CASSPGTRVTGEQFF. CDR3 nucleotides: TGTGCCAGCAGTCCAGGGACTAGGGTTACGGGAGAGCAGTTCTTC.

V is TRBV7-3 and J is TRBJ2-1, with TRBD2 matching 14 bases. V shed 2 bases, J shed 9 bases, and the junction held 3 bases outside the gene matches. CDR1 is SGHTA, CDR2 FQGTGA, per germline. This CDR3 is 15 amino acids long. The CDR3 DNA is TGTGCCAGCAGCTTAGGGACTAGCGGGAGCTTTGAGCAGTTCTTC. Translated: CASSLGTSGSFEQFF.